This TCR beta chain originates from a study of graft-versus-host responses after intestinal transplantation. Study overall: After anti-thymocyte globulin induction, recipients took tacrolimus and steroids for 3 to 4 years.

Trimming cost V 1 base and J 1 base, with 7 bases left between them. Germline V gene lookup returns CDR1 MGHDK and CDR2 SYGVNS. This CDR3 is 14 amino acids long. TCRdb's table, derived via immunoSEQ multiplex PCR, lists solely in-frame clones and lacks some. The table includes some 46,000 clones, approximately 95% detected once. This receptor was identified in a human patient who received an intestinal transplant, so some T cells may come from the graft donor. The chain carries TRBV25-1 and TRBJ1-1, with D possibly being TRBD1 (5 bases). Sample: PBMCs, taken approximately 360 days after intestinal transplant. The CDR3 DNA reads TGTGCCAGCAGTGAATTGGGGGAGAACACTGAAGCTTTCTTT. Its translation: CASSELGENTEAFF.